The rows below give T cell receptor beta chains drawn from one sample of a study of shared clonotypes between healthy human individuals. TCRdb keeps only in-frame clones here, not all; method: immunoSEQ multiplex PCR. Here the sample spans about 870,000 clones, around 93% being singletons. The sequencing input was naive CD8+ T cells sorted from blood. Receptors originate from a man aged 25 to 40 in good health. Both conserved end residues are part of each CDR3. A D gene is named only where the DNA matches it firmly. Where a row states a size, it is once, few, many or the class of an expanded clone; other rows omit it.

TRBJ2-1	TRBV4-1	.	.	TGCGCCAGCAGCCAGAAAGTGTCTAGCGATTACAATGAGCAGTTCTTC	CASSQKVSSDYNEQFF
TRBJ2-2	TRBV27	.	.	TGTGCCAGCAGTCCAGGGTTTAACACCGGGGAGCTGTTTTTT	CASSPGFNTGELFF
TRBJ2-7	TRBV2	.	once	TGTGCCAGCAAACAGGACTACGAGCAGTACTTC	CASKQDYEQYF
TRBJ2-7	TRBV9	.	.	TGTGCCAGCAGCGTAGCAGGGTCCCCCCTCGAGCAGTACTTC	CASSVAGSPLEQYF
TRBJ1-1	TRBV7-9	.	once	TGTGCCAGCAGCTTAGTAGGTCCAAAGGGAGCTTTCTTT	CASSLVGPKGAFF
TRBJ2-2	TRBV19	.	.	TGTGCCAGTAGTATAGATTGGGACGGCGAGCTGTTTTTT	CASSIDWDGELFF
TRBJ2-5	TRBV6-1	.	.	TGTGCCAGCAGTGAAGCGCGTAGGCAGAGCTACCAAGAGACCCAGTACTTC	CASSEARRQSYQETQYF
TRBJ1-5	TRBV9	.	.	TGTGCCAGCATTCCCCGCAGCTCGAATCAGCCCCAGCATTTT	CASIPRSSNQPQHF
TRBJ2-2	TRBV29-1	.	.	TGCAGCGTTGACAGCGCGAACACCGGGGAGCTGTTTTTT	CSVDSANTGELFF
TRBJ2-7	TRBV4-1	TRBD1	once	TGCGCCAGCAGCCAAGAATCCGGGACAGGGATCTACGAGCAGTACTTC	CASSQESGTGIYEQYF
TRBJ2-5	TRBV27	.	.	TGTGCCAGCAGTTCCACAAAACAGGTGAAAGAGACCCAGTACTTC	CASSSTKQVKETQYF
TRBJ1-5	TRBV27	TRBD1	.	TGTGCCAGCAGTCCGGGACAGGGGGCCGGTCAGCCCCAGCATTTT	CASSPGQGAGQPQHF
TRBJ2-1	TRBV5-4	TRBD1	.	TGTGCCAGCAGCTTGGGGGACAGGGGGTTCCACAATGAGCAGTTCTTC	CASSLGDRGFHNEQFF
TRBJ2-2	TRBV7-9	.	.	TGTGCCAGCAGCTTAGGAGCCAAAAACACCGGGGAGCTGTTTTTT	CASSLGAKNTGELFF
TRBJ2-1	TRBV5-1	TRBD1	.	TGCGCCAGCAGCTTGATTGGGACAGTAGACAGCTCCTACAATGAGCAGTTCTTC	CASSLIGTVDSSYNEQFF
TRBJ2-7	TRBV18	.	.	TGTGCCAGCTCACGAACGGGGGAAGGCGAGCAGTACTTC	CASSRTGEGEQYF
TRBJ2-7	TRBV11-2	TRBD1	.	TGTGCCAGCAGCTTGGGACAGGGTGGCTACGAGCAGTACTTC	CASSLGQGGYEQYF
TRBJ1-5	TRBV15	.	.	TGTGCCACCAGCAGAGCGGACGGTTTCAATCAGCCCCAGCATTTT	CATSRADGFNQPQHF
TRBJ2-7	TRBV7-8	TRBD2	.	TGTGCCAGCAGCCCCCTATGGGAGGGTGGCCGCGACGAGCAGTACTTC	CASSPLWEGGRDEQYF
TRBJ2-7	TRBV5-1	TRBD2	.	TGCGCCAGCAAGTGGGCCCCTAGCGGGAACTACGAGCAGTACTTC	CASKWAPSGNYEQYF
TRBJ2-7	TRBV4-3	TRBD2	.	TGCGCCAGCAGCCAAGATCGAGCGGGATCAAACGAGCAGTACTTC	CASSQDRAGSNEQYF
TRBJ2-1	TRBV5-1	.	.	TGCGCCAGCAGCTCGACAGGGCGGGGGGTCTACAATGAGCAGTTCTTC	CASSSTGRGVYNEQFF
TRBJ1-5	TRBV28	.	.	TGTGCCAGCAAGACACCTTTGTATAGCAATCAGCCCCAGCATTTT	CASKTPLYSNQPQHF
TRBJ2-1	TRBV28	.	.	TGTGCCAGCAAGCTAATGGGGGGCTCCCGATACAATGAGCAGTTCTTC	CASKLMGGSRYNEQFF
TRBJ2-7	TRBV28	.	.	TGTGCCAGCAGTTTCGGAGTATTAGCGGCTTCCTCCTACGAGCAGTACTTC	CASSFGVLAASSYEQYF
TRBJ2-1	TRBV4-1	TRBD2	.	TGCGCCAGCAGCCACGCGAGCGGGAGGGTGAGGGAGCAGTTCTTC	CASSHASGRVREQFF
TRBJ2-7	TRBV7-9	.	.	TGTGCCAGCAGCTCGGAGACATCCTACGAGCAGTACTTC	CASSSETSYEQYF
TRBJ2-7	TRBV2	.	.	TGTGCCAGCAGTGAAGGGGTTATAAGGGGCGATTCCTACGAGCAGTACTTC	CASSEGVIRGDSYEQYF
TRBJ2-5	TRBV2	.	few	TGTGCCACCCGGGTGGGCCAAGAGACCCAGTACTTC	CATRVGQETQYF
TRBJ2-1	TRBV27	.	.	TGTGCCAGCAGTTCCACGACAGACGGAAAAAGTTATGAGCAGTTCTTC	CASSSTTDGKSYEQFF
TRBJ2-7	TRBV6-1	.	.	TGTGCCAGCAGTGAAGTCGGGAGCTCCTACGAGCAGTACTTC	CASSEVGSSYEQYF
TRBJ2-1	TRBV7-3	TRBD2	.	TGTGCCAGCAGCCCGACGGCGGGAGGGGGCTACAATGAGCAGTTCTTC	CASSPTAGGGYNEQFF
TRBJ2-1	TRBV25-1	TRBD2	.	TGTGCCAGCAGTCCTACCGGGACTAGCGGGAGTGGGAATGAGCAGTTCTTC	CASSPTGTSGSGNEQFF
TRBJ2-1	TRBV15	TRBD2	once	TGTGCCACCAGCAGAGGGGGGAGGGGTTACAATGAGCAGTTCTTC	CATSRGGRGYNEQFF
TRBJ2-1	TRBV15	.	.	TGTGCCACCAGCAGAGTTGGGAGCTCCTACAATGAGCAGTTCTTC	CATSRVGSSYNEQFF
TRBJ2-3	TRBV7-9	.	.	TGTGCCAGCAGCTACGACTTTTATACGCAGTATTTT	CASSYDFYTQYF
TRBJ2-5	TRBV6-5	TRBD1	.	TGTGCCAGCAGTTACGGGACAGGGATGAAAGAGACCCAGTACTTC	CASSYGTGMKETQYF
TRBJ2-1	TRBV7-6	TRBD1	.	TGTGCCAGCACCCTATTACCCGGGACAGGGACCTACAATGAGCAGTTCTTC	CASTLLPGTGTYNEQFF
TRBJ2-1	TRBV15	TRBD2	.	TGTGCCACCAGCAGAGCCGGGACTAGCCCCTACAATGAGCAGTTCTTC	CATSRAGTSPYNEQFF
TRBJ2-7	TRBV28	TRBD1	.	TGTGCCAGCAGGCCAAGCTACAGGGGGCTGGGTTCCGAGCAGTACTTC	CASRPSYRGLGSEQYF
TRBJ1-1	TRBV7-6	TRBD1	.	TGTGCCAGCAGCTTAGGGACAGGGGCGGGCACTGAAGCTTTCTTT	CASSLGTGAGTEAFF
TRBJ2-7	TRBV10-1	.	.	TGCGCCAGCAGTGACTCACAGGGATGGGACGAGCAGTACTTC	CASSDSQGWDEQYF
TRBJ2-3	TRBV13	.	.	TGTGCCAGCAGCTTAGGCGGCGGGAGCACAGATACGCAGTATTTT	CASSLGGGSTDTQYF
TRBJ2-7	TRBV27	.	few	TGTGCCAGCAGTTTATCAGGGGCTGAGCAGTACTTC	CASSLSGAEQYF
TRBJ2-1	TRBV19	.	.	TGTGCCAGTAGTATAGATTGGACTCCCAGGAATGAGCAGTTCTTC	CASSIDWTPRNEQFF